Included here is one TCR beta chain sequence, with context. Via template switching, UMIs carrying a 6-nucleotide sample barcode were introduced. TCRdb reprocessed the 5' RACE reads and keeps a single row for each CDR3 protein, giving no DNA. In total, the table holds 400,000 to 500,000 distinct CDR3 sequences. This sample stems from a study of monozygotic twins with inflammatory bowel disease. Looked up from germline, CDR1 is SGDLS and CDR2 is YYNGEE. The CDR3 is 17 amino acids. The sequence was collected from a human donor with ulcerative colitis or Crohn's disease, or a healthy co-twin of an affected twin (not recorded which). This rearrangement joins TRBV9 to TRBJ2-3; the TRBD1 assignment by TCRdb is unverifiable without DNA. Sequencing was performed on blood. This chain's CDR3 is CASSAGRQGQSTDTQYF.